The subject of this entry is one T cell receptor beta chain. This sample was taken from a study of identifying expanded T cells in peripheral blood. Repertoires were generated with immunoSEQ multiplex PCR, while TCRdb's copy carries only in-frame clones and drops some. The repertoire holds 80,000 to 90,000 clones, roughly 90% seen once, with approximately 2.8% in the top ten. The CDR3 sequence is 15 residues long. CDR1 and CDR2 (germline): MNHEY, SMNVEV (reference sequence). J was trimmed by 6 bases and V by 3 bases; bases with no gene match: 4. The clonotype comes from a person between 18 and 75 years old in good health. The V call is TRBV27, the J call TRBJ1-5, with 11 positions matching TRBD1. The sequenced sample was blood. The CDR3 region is CASSFGGTGGQPQHF. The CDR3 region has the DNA TGTGCCAGCAGTTTCGGCGGGACAGGGGGTCAGCCCCAGCATTTT.